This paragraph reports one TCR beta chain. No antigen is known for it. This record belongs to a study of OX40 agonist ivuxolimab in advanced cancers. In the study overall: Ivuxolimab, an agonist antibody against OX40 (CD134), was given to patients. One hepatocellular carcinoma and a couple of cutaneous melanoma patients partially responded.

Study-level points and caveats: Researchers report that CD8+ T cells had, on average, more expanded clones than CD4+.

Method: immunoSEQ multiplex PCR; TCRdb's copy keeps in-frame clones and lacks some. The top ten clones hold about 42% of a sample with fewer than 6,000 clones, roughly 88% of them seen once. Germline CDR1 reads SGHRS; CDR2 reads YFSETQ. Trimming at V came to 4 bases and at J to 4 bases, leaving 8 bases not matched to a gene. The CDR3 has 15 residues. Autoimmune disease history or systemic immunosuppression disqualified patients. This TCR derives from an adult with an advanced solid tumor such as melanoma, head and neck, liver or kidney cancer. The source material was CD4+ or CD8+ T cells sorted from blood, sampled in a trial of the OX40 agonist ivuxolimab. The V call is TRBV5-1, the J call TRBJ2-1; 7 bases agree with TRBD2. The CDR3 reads CASSELRREYNEQFF. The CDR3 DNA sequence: TGCGCCAGCAGCGAGTTACGGCGGGAGTACAATGAGCAGTTCTTC.